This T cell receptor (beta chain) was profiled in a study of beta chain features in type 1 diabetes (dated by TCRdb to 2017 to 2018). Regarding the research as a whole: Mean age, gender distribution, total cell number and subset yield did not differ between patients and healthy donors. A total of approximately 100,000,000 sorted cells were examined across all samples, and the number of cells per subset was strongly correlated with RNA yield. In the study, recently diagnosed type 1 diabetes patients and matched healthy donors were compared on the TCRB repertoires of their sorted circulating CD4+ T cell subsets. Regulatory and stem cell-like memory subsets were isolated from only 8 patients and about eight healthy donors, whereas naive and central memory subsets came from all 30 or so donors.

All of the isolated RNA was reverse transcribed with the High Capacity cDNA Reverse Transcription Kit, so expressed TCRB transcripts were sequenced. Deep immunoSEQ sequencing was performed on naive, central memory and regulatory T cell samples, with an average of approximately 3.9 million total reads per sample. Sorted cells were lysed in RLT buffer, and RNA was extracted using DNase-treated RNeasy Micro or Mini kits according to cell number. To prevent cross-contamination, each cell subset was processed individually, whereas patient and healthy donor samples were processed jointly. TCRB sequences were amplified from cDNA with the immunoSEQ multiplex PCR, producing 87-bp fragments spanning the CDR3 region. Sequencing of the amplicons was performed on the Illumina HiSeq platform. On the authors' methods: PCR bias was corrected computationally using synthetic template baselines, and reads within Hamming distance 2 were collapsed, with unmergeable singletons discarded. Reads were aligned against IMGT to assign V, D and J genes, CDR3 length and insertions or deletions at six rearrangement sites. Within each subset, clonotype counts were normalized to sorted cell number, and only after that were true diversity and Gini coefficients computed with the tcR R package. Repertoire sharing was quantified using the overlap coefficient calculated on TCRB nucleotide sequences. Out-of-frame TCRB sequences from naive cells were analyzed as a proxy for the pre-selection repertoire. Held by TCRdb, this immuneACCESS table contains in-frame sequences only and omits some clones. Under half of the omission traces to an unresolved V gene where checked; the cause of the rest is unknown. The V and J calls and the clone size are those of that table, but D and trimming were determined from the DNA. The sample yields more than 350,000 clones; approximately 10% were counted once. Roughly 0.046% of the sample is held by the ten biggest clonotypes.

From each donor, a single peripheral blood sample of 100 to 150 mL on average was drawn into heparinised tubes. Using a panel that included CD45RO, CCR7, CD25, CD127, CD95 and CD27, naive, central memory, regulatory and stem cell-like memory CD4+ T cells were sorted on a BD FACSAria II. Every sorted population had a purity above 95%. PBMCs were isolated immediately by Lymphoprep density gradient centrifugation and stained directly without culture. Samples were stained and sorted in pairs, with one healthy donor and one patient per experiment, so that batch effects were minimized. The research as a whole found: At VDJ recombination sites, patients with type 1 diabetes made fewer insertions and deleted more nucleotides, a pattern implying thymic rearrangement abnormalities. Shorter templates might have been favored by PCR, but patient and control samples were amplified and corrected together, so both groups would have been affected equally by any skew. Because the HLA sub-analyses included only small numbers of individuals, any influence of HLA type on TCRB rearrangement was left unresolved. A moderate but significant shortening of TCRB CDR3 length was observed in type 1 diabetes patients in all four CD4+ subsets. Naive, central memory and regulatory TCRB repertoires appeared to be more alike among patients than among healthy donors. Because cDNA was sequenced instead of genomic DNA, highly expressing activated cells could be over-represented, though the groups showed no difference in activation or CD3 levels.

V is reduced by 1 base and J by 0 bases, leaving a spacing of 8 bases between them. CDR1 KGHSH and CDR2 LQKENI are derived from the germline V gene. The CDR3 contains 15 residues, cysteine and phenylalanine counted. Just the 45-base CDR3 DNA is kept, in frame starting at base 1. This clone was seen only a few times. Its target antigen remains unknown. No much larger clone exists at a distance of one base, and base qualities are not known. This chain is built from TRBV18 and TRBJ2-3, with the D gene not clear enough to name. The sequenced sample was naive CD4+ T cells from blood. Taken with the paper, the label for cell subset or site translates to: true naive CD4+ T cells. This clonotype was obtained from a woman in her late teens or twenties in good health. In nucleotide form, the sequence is TGTGCCAGCTCACCACGGTCAACTAGCACAGATACGCAGTATTTT. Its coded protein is CASSPRSTSTDTQYF.